This T cell receptor beta chain was found in a study of T cell responses to AZD1222 COVID-19 vaccine. Trimming removed 2 bases from V and 5 bases from J; junction bases left unmatched: 7. The CDR3 consists of 14 residues. CDR1 and CDR2 (germline): SGHRS, YFSETQ. This clone was seen only once. Generated by immunoSEQ multiplex PCR, the TCRdb table keeps only in-frame clones and is missing some. This sample has under 200,000 clones; roughly 87% occur once, and the top ten carry less than 1.3%. The TCR originated in an adult who received the AZD1222 COVID-19 vaccine. Sequences were derived from peripheral blood, sampled 28 days after the second AZD1222 dose. The chain couples TRBV5-1 to TRBJ2-7; 7 nucleotides match TRBD2. The CDR3 DNA reads as TGCGCCAGCAGCTTATGGGGGGGAAACGACGAGCAGTACTTC. This encodes CASSLWGGNDEQYF.